This T cell receptor (beta chain) was profiled in a study of blood T cell repertoires in COVID-19. Turning to the study itself: T cells, B-cell-depleted T cells, or PBMCs provided the cDNA or gDNA that served as material.

CDR1 MNHEY and CDR2 SVGAGI come from the germline V gene. CDR3 size: 12 residues. V lost 6 bases and J lost 1, with 5 bases in between. Per the authors' pipeline: The authors estimated nucleated cell counts from reference gene primer amplification. TCRdb keeps only in-frame clones here, not all; method: immunoSEQ multiplex PCR. V and J calls and clone size are given by that table; D and trimming were obtained from the DNA. The profile shows about 400,000 clones, 88% of them singletons. The study drew participants aged about 18 to 90 years from some 23 US areas. Donors were grouped by their self-reported clinical history.

The receptor was derived from a woman aged 40 to 50 with acute COVID-19. Sequenced input: PBMCs or T cells enriched from blood (not recorded which). This rearrangement joins TRBV6-5 to TRBJ2-3; a weak D match, TRBD2 (5 bases). Here the CDR3 reads CASSGGTDTQYF. The CDR3 nucleotides are TGTGCCAGCAGCGGGGGCACAGATACGCAGTATTTT.